This T cell receptor beta chain was identified during a study of Graves' ophthalmopathy and Graves' hyperthyroidism. As for the study in general: Peripheral blood collection took place at initial diagnosis, before any treatment.

The CDR3 is 14 amino acids. Looked up from germline, CDR1 is LNHDA and CDR2 is SQIVND (reference sequence). Points on this clonotype: A read error may produce the germline difference seen at one junction end.

Investigators amplified TCR beta CDR3 regions from RNA transcripts. After a first-round RT-PCR with HTBI primers, a second-round multiplex PCR was run. MiXCR, run by TCRdb on the multiplex PCR reads, gives a single entry per CDR3 protein. The sample contains 600,000 to 950,000 distinct CDR3 sequences, roughly 40% of which appear only once. The rearrangement links TRBV19 to TRBJ2-7; 7 nucleotides line up with TRBD1. Sequenced input: peripheral blood. The sequence was collected from an adult man with Graves' ophthalmopathy. The chain's CDR3 is CASMVTGDTNEQCF. In nucleotides, the CDR3 is TGCGCCAGTATGGTCACAGGGGATACAAACGAGCAGTGCTTC.